This TCR beta chain was identified in a study of lymphopenia after photon versus proton radiotherapy. Clones were sequenced by immunoSEQ multiplex PCR, and TCRdb holds only the in-frame ones, with some missing. The sample holds some 25,000 clones, roughly 89% seen once. Findings and caveats of the study: Proton therapy kept repertoires fairly stable, unlike photons, which gained effector/memory cells. Post-nadir diversity loss with photons came from oligoclonal expansion, particularly CD8+ Temra cells. Better survival with proton therapy was suggested as possible, not demonstrated.

With regard to this clone: Its specificity is not known.

Trimming shortened V by 1 base and J by 5 bases, and 11 bases separated the two germline ends. CDR1 SGHAT and CDR2 FQNNGV come from the germline V gene. There are 14 residues in the CDR3. The receptor was derived from a man aged 50 to 59 with gastric cancer. The sample in question was peripheral blood, obtained from a patient treated with photon-based radiotherapy. The rearrangement uses TRBV11-2 and TRBJ1-1; possible D gene TRBD1, 5 bases. CDR3: CASSLVQGDTEAFF. The DNA for the CDR3 is TGTGCCAGCAGCTTAGTGCAGGGAGATACTGAAGCTTTCTTT.